This T cell receptor (beta chain) derives from a study of cytomegalovirus exposure and HLA in healthy donors. Background on the study: In terms of ancestry, the Caucasian-associated cluster contained 75% to 90% of the roughly 400 genotyped donors. Findings and limits, study-wide: Accurate prediction of most subjects' HLA-A and HLA-B alleles from TCR beta sequences was reported. Confirmation was obtained in vitro that a few CMV-associated chains are specific for CMV antigens. The authors later found most CMV-associated TCR beta chains appeared HLA-restricted.

Trimming shortened V by 4 bases and J by 5 bases, and 13 bases separated the two germline ends. The CDR3 consists of 14 residues. Germline V gives CDR1 MRHNA, CDR2 SNTAGT. As for this clone: The target antigen is unknown.

The primer mix had 60 Vbeta and 13 Jbeta primers. Produced via immunoSEQ multiplex PCR; TCRdb's table is partial and in-frame only. The data hold 150,000 to 200,000 clones, with approximately 85% observed a single time. The sample was PBMCs. The source is a young man in good health and CMV-seropositive. The V and J genes are TRBV6-4 and TRBJ2-3; tentatively, D is TRBD2 (6 bases). The CDR3 DNA reads TGTGCCAGCAGTGTTCGGGGGTTCGGAGATACGCAGTATTTT. Protein sequence: CASSVRGFGDTQYF.